These 9 T cell receptor beta chains share one sample of origin, sequenced in a study of T cell responses to AZD1222 COVID-19 vaccine. Profiling relied on immunoSEQ multiplex PCR, and the TCRdb table lists in-frame clones only, not all of them. Of 90,000 to 150,000 clones in the sample, about 85% are singletons; the top ten hold approximately 2.5%. The specimen comprised peripheral blood, sampled 28 days after the second AZD1222 dose. The receptors were sampled from an adult who received the AZD1222 COVID-19 vaccine.

The chain uses TRBV6-2 or TRBV6-3 and TRBJ2-3; 9 bases fit TRBD1. Germline V gives CDR1 MNHEY, CDR2 SVGEGT. The CDR3 extends over 15 amino acids. Trimming cost V 6 bases and J 10 bases; bases outside gene matches: 14. DNA for the CDR3: TGTGCCAGCAGCGCTCTCAGGGTTGGGACAGGGTCGCAGTATTTT. This gives the protein CASSALRVGTGSQYF.

The V call is TRBV9, the J call TRBJ1-5, with D possibly matching TRBD1 (5 bases). Germline V gene sequence: CDR1 SGDLS, CDR2 YYNGEE. The V gene lost 3 bases and the J gene lost 0 bases, with 7 bases spanning the gap. The CDR3 runs 14 residues. This CDR3 is CASSAQGSNQPQHF. The CDR3, as DNA: TGTGCCAGCAGCGCCCAGGGTAGCAATCAGCCCCAGCATTTT.

The chain is built from TRBV11-1 and TRBJ2-7, with D possibly TRBD2 on 5 matching bases. The CDR3 runs to 13 residues. Trimming took 1 base from V and 6 from J, leaving 10 bases between them. CDR1 is SGHAT, CDR2 FQDESV, per germline (reference sequence). The CDR3 loop reads CASSLDPGSEQYF. In DNA, the CDR3 is TGTGCCAGCAGCTTAGACCCGGGAAGCGAGCAGTACTTC.

The chain combines TRBV7-6 with TRBJ2-5, with D unresolved. Trimming took 5 bases from V and 5 from J, leaving 18 bases between them. Germline assignment: CDR1 SGHVS and CDR2 FNYEAQ. The CDR3 spans 15 residues. This CDR3 is CASSPVDSIGETQYF. CDR3 in DNA: TGTGCCAGCAGCCCCGTAGACTCAATTGGGGAGACCCAGTACTTC.

The chain carries TRBV30 and TRBJ1-5; possible D gene TRBD1, 5 bases. The CDR3 consists of 15 residues. Between the trimmed V and J ends, which lost 3 bases and 5 bases, there was a span of 17 bases. Germline assignment: CDR1 GTSNPN and CDR2 SVGIG (reference sequence). CDR3 in amino acids: CAWSIGAPGHQPQHF. DNA of the CDR3: TGTGCCTGGAGCATTGGGGCGCCGGGGCATCAGCCCCAGCATTTT.

The chain recombines TRBV20-1 with TRBJ2-7; D is uncertain. Germline V gene lookup returns CDR1 DFQATT and CDR2 SNEGSKA (reference sequence). V was cut by 0 bases and J by 6 bases, with 3 bases left in between. This CDR3 spans 10 amino acids. CDR3: CSARESEQYF. For the CDR3, the DNA is TGCAGTGCTAGAGAATCCGAGCAGTACTTC.

The chain carries TRBV6-2 or TRBV6-3 and TRBJ2-2; TRBD1 matches at 8 bases. V shed 6 bases and J 9 bases; nucleotides not matched to a gene: 3. This CDR3 is built from 12 residues. CDR1 is MNHEY and CDR2 is SVGEGT in the germline V gene. CDR3 sequence (DNA): TGTGCCAGCAGCAGACAGGGGTGGGAGCTGTTTTTT. Amino acid sequence: CASSRQGWELFF.

V and J are TRBV7-2 and TRBJ1-6; 7 bases align to TRBD1. Germline lookup yields CDR1 SGHTA and CDR2 FQGNSA. The CDR3 runs to 15 residues. V trimming: 1 base; J trimming: 9 bases; junction bases outside the gene matches: 6. The DNA for the CDR3 is TGTGCCAGCAGCTTAGTCGGGACAGCAGGTTCACCCCTCCACTTT. This sequence encodes CASSLVGTAGSPLHF.

This clone came up once. The chain has TRBV11-1 and TRBJ2-3, with D uncertain. The CDR3 covers 13 residues. V was cut by 1 base and J by 4 bases, with 6 bases left in between. Germline V CDR1 and CDR2: SGHAT, FQDESV (reference sequence). CDR3 in amino acids: CASSLGEADTQYF. DNA of the CDR3: TGTGCCAGCAGCTTAGGGGAAGCAGATACGCAGTATTTT.